This T cell receptor (beta chain) was retrieved from a study of T-cell memory formation after mild COVID-19. Findings of the study overall: Contracting clones, day 15 to 85, had balanced CD4/CD8, and later expanders favored CD4+. Second-wave clones peaking on day 37 lacked confirmed SARS-CoV-2 specificity.

After 5'RACE with constant-segment primers, TCR alpha and TCR beta cDNA libraries carrying sample barcodes and UMIs were obtained. TCRdb redid the calling of the 5' RACE reads with MiXCR, one entry per CDR3 protein. The sample lists about 430,000 distinct CDR3 sequences; roughly 17% were seen once. Note on this clonotype: What it recognizes is unknown.

Material for sequencing was PBMCs or a T cell subset sorted from them (not recorded which). The clonotype was recovered from a man aged 18 to 35 who had mild COVID-19 (a few samples of this study predate the infection). Cell type and time point are not known.

The CDR3 sequence is CATSSDTQYF. CDR3 nucleotide sequence: TGTGCCACCAGCTCAGATACGCAGTATTTT. The V and J genes are TRBV10-3 and TRBJ2-3; D gene uncertain. Germline V gene lookup returns CDR1 ENHRY and CDR2 SYGVKD. This CDR3 has 10 residues. With 10 bases removed from V and 4 bases from J, the gap between germline ends came to 6 bases.